This TCR beta chain emerged from a study of regulatory T cells in long-lasting Graves disease. Researchers made TCR beta libraries by using iRepertoire HTBI primers and running Arm-PCR on CDR3 regions. TCRdb re-called the multiplex PCR reads with MiXCR, one entry per CDR3 protein. The sample holds approximately 350,000 distinct CDR3 sequences, about a sixth seen once. Time point described: newly diagnosed GD, antithyroid drugs for less than 3 months. RNA extracted from PBMCs served as the sequencing template. The sample was also linked to a second study, of T cells in Graves' hyperthyroidism and ophthalmopathy. Turning to that study: During a first-round RT-PCR of the TCR CDR3, the HTBI primer set was used.

The sample consisted of peripheral blood mononuclear cells (PBMCs), taken at new diagnosis, from a patient treated with antithyroid drugs. This receptor was taken from a woman between 18 and 30 years old with Graves disease.

CDR3 sequence reads: CASSYASGTSGTYEQYF. As DNA, the CDR3 is TGTGCCAGCAGTTACGCCTCCGGGACTAGCGGAACCTACGAGCAGTACTTC. The rearrangement joins TRBV6-5 to TRBJ2-7; TRBD2 matches at 11 bases. V was pared by 2 bases and J by 2 bases, with 8 bases of the junction left unmatched. The CDR3 has 17 residues. Germline CDR1 and CDR2: MNHEY and SVGAGI.